This entry is about one T cell receptor beta chain. CDR1 and CDR2 (germline): MDHEN, SYDVKM. Trimming took 5 bases from V and 0 from J; bases not matched to a gene: 4. The CDR3 extends over 15 amino acids. This sample was included in a study of T cell responses to AZD1222 COVID-19 vaccine. The data were produced by immunoSEQ multiplex PCR, yet TCRdb's version contains in-frame clones alone and is incomplete. Counted here are roughly 120,000 clones, around nine tenths occurring once; the ten biggest clones make up around 1.5%. Sequenced here: peripheral blood, sampled 28 days after the second AZD1222 dose. The rearrangement uses TRBV28 and TRBJ2-1; 7 nucleotides line up with TRBD1. The sequence came from an adult who received the AZD1222 COVID-19 vaccine. CDR3 amino acids: CASSETGSSYNEQFF. The CDR3 nucleotides are TGTGCCAGCAGTGAGACAGGGAGCTCCTACAATGAGCAGTTCTTC.